This paragraph reports one T cell receptor beta chain. Its antigen is unidentified. CDR3 length: 16 amino acids. V was pared by 3 bases and J by 2 bases, with 16 bases between. Per the germline V gene, CDR1 is ENHRY and CDR2 is SYGVKD. Assay used: immunoSEQ multiplex PCR; TCRdb lists only in-frame clones, some missing. In the table there are about 56,000 clones, 70% to 90% of which are singletons. This sample is drawn from a study of T cell responses to AZD1222 COVID-19 vaccine. General study points: After two AZD1222 doses, spike-specific TCR breadth and depth rose versus day 0.

This receptor was obtained from an adult in good health. The chain recombines TRBV10-3 with TRBJ1-2; TRBD1 is a possible D gene (5 bases). The material sequenced was peripheral blood, taken on day 0 of AZD1222 vaccination. The CDR3 spells CAISDDPRTPNYGYTF. The CDR3, as DNA: TGTGCCATCAGTGATGATCCCCGGACACCCAACTATGGCTACACCTTC.